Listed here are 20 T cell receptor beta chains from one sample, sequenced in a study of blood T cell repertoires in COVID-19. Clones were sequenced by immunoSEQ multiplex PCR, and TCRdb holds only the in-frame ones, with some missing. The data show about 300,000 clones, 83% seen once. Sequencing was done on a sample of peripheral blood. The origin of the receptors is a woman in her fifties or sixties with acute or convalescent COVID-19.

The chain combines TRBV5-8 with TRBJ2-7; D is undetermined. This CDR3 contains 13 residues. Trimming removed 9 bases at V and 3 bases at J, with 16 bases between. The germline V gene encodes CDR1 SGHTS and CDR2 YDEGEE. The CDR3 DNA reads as TGTGCCACCGAGCAGCAGGTCGGCTACGAGCAGTACTTC. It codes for CATEQQVGYEQYF.

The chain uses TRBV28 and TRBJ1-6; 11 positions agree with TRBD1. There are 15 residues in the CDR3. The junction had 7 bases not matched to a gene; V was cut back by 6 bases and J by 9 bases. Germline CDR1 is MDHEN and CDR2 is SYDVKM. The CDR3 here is CASRRTGGAGSPLHF. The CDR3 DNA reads TGTGCCAGCAGAAGGACAGGGGGCGCGGGTTCACCCCTCCACTTT. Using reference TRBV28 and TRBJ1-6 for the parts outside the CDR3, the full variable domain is DVKVTQSSRYLVKRTGEKVFLECVQDMDHENMFWYRQDPGLGLRLIYFSYDVKMKEKGDIPEGYSVSREKKERFSLILESASTNQTSMYLCASRRTGGAGSPLHFGNGTRLTVT.

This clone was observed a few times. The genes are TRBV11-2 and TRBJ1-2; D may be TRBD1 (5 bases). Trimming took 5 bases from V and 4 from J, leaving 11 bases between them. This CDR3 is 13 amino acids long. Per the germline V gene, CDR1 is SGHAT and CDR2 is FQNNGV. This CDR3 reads CASSVRVGYGYTF. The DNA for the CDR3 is TGTGCCAGCAGCGTCAGGGTTGGCTATGGCTACACCTTC.

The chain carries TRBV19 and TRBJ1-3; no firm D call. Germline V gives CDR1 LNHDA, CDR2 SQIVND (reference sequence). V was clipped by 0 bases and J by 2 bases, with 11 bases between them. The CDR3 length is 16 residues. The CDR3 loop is CASSIEGLSPGNTIYF. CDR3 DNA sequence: TGTGCCAGTAGTATAGAAGGACTTTCCCCTGGAAACACCATATATTTT.

The CDR3 region is CASSPLNTEAFF. DNA for the CDR3: TGCGCCAGCAGCCCCCTAAACACTGAAGCTTTCTTT. The rearrangement links TRBV5-1 to TRBJ1-1; no reliable D call. CDR1 and CDR2 (germline): SGHRS, YFSETQ. Trimming took off 4 bases at V and 2 bases at J, with 6 bases between the two ends. There are 12 residues in the CDR3.

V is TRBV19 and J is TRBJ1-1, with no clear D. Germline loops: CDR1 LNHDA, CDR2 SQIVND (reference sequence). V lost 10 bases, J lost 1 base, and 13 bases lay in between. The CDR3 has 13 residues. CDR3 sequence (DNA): TGTGCCATCTCAGAGGCTCCGAACACTGAAGCTTTCTTT. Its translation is CAISEAPNTEAFF.

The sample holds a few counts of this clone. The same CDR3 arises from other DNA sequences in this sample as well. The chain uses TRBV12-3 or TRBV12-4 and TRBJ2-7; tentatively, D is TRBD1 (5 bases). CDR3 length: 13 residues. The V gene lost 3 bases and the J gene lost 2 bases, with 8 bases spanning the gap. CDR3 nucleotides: TGTGCCAGCAGTTTGGGGCAAACCTACGAGCAGTACGTC. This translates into CASSLGQTYEQYV.

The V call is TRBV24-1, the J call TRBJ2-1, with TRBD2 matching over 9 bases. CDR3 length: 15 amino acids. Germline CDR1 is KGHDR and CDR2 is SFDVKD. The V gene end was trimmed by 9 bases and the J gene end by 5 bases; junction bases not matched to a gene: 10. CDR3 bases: TGTGCCACCCATAGCGGGAGAGACCCGAACAATGAGCAGTTCTTC. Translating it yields CATHSGRDPNNEQFF.

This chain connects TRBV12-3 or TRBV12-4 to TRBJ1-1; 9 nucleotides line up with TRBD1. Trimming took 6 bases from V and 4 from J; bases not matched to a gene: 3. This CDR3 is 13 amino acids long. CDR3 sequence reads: CASRTGGVTEAFF. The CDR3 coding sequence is TGTGCCAGCAGGACAGGGGGGGTCACTGAAGCTTTCTTT.

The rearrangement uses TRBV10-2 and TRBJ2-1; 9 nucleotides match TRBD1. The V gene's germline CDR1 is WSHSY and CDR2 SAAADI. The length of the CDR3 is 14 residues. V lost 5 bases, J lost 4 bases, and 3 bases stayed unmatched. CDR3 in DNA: TGCGCCAGCAGTCCGGGACAGGGATACAATGAGCAGTTCTTC. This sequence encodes CASSPGQGYNEQFF.

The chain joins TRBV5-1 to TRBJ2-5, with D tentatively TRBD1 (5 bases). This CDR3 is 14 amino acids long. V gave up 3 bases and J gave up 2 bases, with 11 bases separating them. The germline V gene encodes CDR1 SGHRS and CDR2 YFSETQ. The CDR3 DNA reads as TGCGCCAGCAGCTCGTCCGCAGGGCAAGAGACCCAGTACTTC. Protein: CASSSSAGQETQYF.

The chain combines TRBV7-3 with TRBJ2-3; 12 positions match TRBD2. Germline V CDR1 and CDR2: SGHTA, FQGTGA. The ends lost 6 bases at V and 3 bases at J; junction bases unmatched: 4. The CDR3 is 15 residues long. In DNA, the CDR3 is TGTGCCAGCAGTTCCGGGACTAGCGGGACAGATACGCAGTATTTT. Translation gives CASSSGTSGTDTQYF. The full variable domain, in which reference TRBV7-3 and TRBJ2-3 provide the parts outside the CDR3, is GAGVSQTPSNKVTEKGKYVELRCDPISGHTALYWYRQSLGQGPEFLIYFQGTGAADDSGLPNDRFFAVRPEGSVSTLKIQRTERGDSAVYLCASSSGTSGTDTQYFGPGTRLTVL.

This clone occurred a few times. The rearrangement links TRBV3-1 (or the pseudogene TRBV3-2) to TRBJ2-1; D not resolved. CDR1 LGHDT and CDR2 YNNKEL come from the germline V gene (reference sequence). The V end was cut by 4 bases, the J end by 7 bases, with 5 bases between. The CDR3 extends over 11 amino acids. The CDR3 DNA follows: TGTGCCAGCAGCCGCGATAATGAGCAGTTCTTC. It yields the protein CASSRDNEQFF.

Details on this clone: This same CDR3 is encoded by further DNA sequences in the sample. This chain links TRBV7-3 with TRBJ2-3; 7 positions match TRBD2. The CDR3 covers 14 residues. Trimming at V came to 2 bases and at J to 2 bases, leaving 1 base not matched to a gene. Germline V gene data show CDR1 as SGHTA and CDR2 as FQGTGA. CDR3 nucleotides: TGTGCCAGCAGCTTAGCGGGGGTCACAGATACGCAGTATTTT. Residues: CASSLAGVTDTQYF.

CDR3 protein: CSVDRGGYTF. The CDR3 DNA reads TGCAGCGTCGACAGGGGTGGCTACACCTTC. This rearrangement joins TRBV29-1 to TRBJ1-2; 8 nucleotides line up with TRBD1. Germline V CDR1 and CDR2: SQVTM, ANQGSEA. The CDR3 covers 10 residues. Trimming took 6 bases from V and 7 from J; bases not matched to a gene: 1.

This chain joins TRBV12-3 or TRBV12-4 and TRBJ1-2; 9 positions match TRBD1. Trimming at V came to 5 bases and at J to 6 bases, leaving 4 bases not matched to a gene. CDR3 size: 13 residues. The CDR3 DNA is TGTGCCAGCAGTAGACAGGGGGAGAATGGCTACACCTTC. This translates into CASSRQGENGYTF.

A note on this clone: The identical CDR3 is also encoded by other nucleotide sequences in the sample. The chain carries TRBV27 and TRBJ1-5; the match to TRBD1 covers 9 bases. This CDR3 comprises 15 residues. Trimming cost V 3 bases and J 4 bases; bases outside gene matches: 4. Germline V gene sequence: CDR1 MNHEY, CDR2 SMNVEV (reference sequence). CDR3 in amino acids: CASSLGQGGNQPQHF. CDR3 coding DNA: TGTGCCAGCAGTTTGGGACAGGGTGGGAATCAGCCCCAGCATTTT.

This CDR3 reads CASSLGTDFANTGELFF. Written as DNA, the CDR3 is TGTGCCAGCAGCTTGGGGACTGATTTCGCGAACACCGGGGAGCTGTTTTTT. The chain links TRBV5-4 to TRBJ2-2; D may be TRBD2 (5 bases). The CDR3 covers 17 residues. The V gene's germline CDR1 is SGHNT and CDR2 YYREEE (reference sequence). Deletions cut 0 bases from V and 0 bases from J, with 12 bases between.

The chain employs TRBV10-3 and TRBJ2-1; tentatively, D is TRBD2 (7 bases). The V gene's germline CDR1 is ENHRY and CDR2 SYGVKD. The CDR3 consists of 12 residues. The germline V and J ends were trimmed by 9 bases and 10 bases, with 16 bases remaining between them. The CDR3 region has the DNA TGTGCCATTAGGGGGGGGTCTGGGGAGCAGTTCTTC. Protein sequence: CAIRGGSGEQFF.

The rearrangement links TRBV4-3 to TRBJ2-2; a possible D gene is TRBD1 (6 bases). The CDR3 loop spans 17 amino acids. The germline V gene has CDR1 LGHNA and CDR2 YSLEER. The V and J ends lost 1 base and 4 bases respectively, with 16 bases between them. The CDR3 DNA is TGCGCCAGCAGCCAAGTCAAGAACAGGGCGGGCACCGGGGAGCTGTTTTTT. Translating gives CASSQVKNRAGTGELFF.